The T cell receptor (beta chain) under discussion was sequenced for a study of cytomegalovirus exposure and HLA in healthy donors. Study-level points and caveats: In an earlier analysis, productive rearrangement rates for most beta V segments clustered near 87% or 30%.

In regard to this clone: Antigen unknown.

The CDR3 length is 15 residues. V lost 4 bases and J lost 4; bases outside the gene matches: 7. In germline, CDR1 is MNHEY, CDR2 SMNVEV (reference sequence). In the PCR, 60 Vbeta and 13 Jbeta primers were used. Assay: immunoSEQ multiplex PCR; the TCRdb copy retains only in-frame clones and omits some. The sample contains approximately 96,000 clones, over 65% of which appear only once. Sequencing was carried out using PBMCs. This sequence was found in a male donor in good health and CMV-seronegative. The chain carries TRBV27 and TRBJ2-7; 10 nucleotides align to TRBD2. CDR3 sequence: CASSSQLAGPYEQYF. The CDR3 bases are TGTGCCAGCAGTTCGCAACTAGCGGGACCTTACGAGCAGTACTTC.